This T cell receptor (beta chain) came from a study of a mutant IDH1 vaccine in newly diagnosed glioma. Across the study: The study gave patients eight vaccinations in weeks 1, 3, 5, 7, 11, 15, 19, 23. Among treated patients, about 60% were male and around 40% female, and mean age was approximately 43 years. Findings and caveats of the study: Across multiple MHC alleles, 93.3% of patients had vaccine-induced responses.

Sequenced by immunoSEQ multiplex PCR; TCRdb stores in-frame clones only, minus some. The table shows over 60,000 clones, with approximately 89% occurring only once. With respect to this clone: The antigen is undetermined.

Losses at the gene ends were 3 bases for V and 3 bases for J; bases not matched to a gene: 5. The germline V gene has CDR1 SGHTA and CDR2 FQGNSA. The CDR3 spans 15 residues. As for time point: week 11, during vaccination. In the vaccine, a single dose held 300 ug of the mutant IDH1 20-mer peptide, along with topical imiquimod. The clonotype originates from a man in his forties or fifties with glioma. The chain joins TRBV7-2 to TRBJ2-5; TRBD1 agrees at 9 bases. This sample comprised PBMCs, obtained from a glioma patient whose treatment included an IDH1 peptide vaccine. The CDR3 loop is CASSFKRQGEETQYF. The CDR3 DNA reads TGTGCCAGCAGCTTCAAAAGACAGGGGGAAGAGACCCAGTACTTC.